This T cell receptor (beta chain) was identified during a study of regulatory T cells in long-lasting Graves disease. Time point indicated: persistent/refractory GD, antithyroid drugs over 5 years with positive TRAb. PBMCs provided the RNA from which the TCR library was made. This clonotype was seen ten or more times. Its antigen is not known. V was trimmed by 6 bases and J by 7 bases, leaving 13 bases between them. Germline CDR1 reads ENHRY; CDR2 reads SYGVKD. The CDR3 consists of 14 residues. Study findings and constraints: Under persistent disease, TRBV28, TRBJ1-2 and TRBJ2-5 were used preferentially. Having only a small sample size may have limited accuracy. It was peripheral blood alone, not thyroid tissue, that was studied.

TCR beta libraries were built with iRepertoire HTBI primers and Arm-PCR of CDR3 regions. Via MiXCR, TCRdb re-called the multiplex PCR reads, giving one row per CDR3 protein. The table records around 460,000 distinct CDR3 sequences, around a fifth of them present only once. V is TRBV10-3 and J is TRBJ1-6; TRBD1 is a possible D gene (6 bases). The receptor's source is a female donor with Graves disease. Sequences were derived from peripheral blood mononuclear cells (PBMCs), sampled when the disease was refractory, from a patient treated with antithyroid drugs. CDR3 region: CAIRQGSGNSPLHF. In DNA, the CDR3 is TGTGCCATCAGACAGGGATCAGGCAATTCACCCCTCCACTTT.